This is a list of T cell receptor beta chains from one sample in a study of immune heterogeneity within non-small cell lung tumors. From the multiplex PCR reads, TCRdb called clonotypes with MiXCR, one entry per CDR3 protein. The repertoire has approximately 9,600 distinct CDR3 sequences, around a quarter of them found once; the top ten carry 20% to 30%. What was sequenced was lung tumor tissue. These receptors all come from a woman aged 45-65 years with non-small cell lung cancer. The CDR3 runs from the conserved cysteine through the conserved F or W. The D gene is left open where the match is weak. Clone size, where shown, is once, few, many, or a class for clones that have expanded.

d_call,j_call,clone_size,v_call,cdr3_nt,cdr3_aa
NA,TRBJ2-2,many,TRBV9,TGTGCCAGCAGCGCCCGTGGGGAAACCGGGGAGCTGTTTTTT,CASSARGETGELFF
TRBD1,TRBJ2-2,medium-sized,TRBV6-1,TGTGCGACTGACAGGGATGGGCTGTTGTCCGGGGAGCTGTTTTTT,CATDRDGLLSGELFF
NA,TRBJ2-3,many,TRBV6-2/TRBV6-3,TGTGCCAGCAGCTCCCGATTCGGTAGCACAGATACGCAGTATTTT,CASSSRFGSTDTQYF
TRBD1,TRBJ1-5,many,TRBV30,TGTGCCTGGAGTTCTCTCGGACAGGGCCTCCAACAGCCCCAGCATTTT,CAWSSLGQGLQQPQHF
TRBD1,TRBJ2-1,many,TRBV5-1,TGCGCCAGCATGCTGGGGGACAGACTCTACAATGAGCAGTTCTTC,CASMLGDRLYNEQFF
TRBD2,TRBJ2-3,many,TRBV6-1,TGTGCCAGCAGGGGAAGCGGGGCGAGCACAGATACGCAGTATTTT,CASRGSGASTDTQYF
NA,TRBJ1-1,many,TRBV5-1,TGCGCCAGCAGCTTGGCCGGGAACACTGAAGCTTTCTTT,CASSLAGNTEAFF
NA,TRBJ2-1,few,TRBV11-2,TGTGCCAGCACCCAGTTTGGCTACAGGGTCGATGAGCAGTTCTTC,CASTQFGYRVDEQFF
NA,TRBJ1-5,medium-sized,TRBV4-1,TGCGCCAGCAGCCAAGACTGGGATCAGCCCCAGCATTTT,CASSQDWDQPQHF
TRBD1,TRBJ2-6,many,TRBV6-2/TRBV6-3,TGTGCCAGCAGTTACATGGCAGGGGGAAACTCTGGGGCCAACGTCCTGACTTTC,CASSYMAGGNSGANVLTF
NA,TRBJ1-3,many,TRBV7-9,TGTGCCAGCAGCGGACCCCGGGACTCCGCGCTAGGAAACACCATATATTTT,CASSGPRDSALGNTIYF
TRBD2,TRBJ2-5,NA,TRBV7-6,TGTGCCAGCAGCTTTGTGGTGGGACTAGCGGGAGGGCCGGAAGAGACCCAGTACTTC,CASSFVVGLAGGPEETQYF
NA,TRBJ1-2,many,TRBV20-1,TGCAGTGCTAGCTATGGCTACACCTTC,CSASYGYTF
NA,TRBJ2-1,NA,TRBV4-2,TGTGCCAGCAGCCCAGCTGGGGGGGCCAAAGGTGAGCAGTTCTTC,CASSPAGGAKGEQFF
TRBD1,TRBJ1-1,many,TRBV20-1,TGCAGTGCTAGACGACAGGGTCATGAAGCTTTCTTT,CSARRQGHEAFF
NA,TRBJ2-3,many,TRBV9,TGTGCCAGCAGCGTAGCTGGGACATGGGATACGCAGTATTTT,CASSVAGTWDTQYF
TRBD1,TRBJ1-2,NA,TRBV30,TGTGTCTGGAGTGGATTGACAGGGGGCGGTAGTTGGGGCTATGGCTACACCTTC,CVWSGLTGGGSWGYGYTF
TRBD1,TRBJ1-6,NA,TRBV6-4,TGTGCCAGCAGACGGGACAGCGATAATTCACCCCTCCACTTT,CASRRDSDNSPLHF
NA,TRBJ1-2,many,TRBV6-1,TGTGCCAGCAGTGAGAGGGGGGTTTATGGCTACACCTTC,CASSERGVYGYTF
NA,TRBJ2-3,many,TRBV30,TGTGCCTGGAGTAGGCGGGATCGGGGAGATACGCAGTATTTT,CAWSRRDRGDTQYF
NA,TRBJ1-3,many,TRBV12-3/TRBV12-4,TGTGCCAGCAGACCCGACCCCGTAGGAAACACCATATATTTT,CASRPDPVGNTIYF
NA,TRBJ2-1,many,TRBV6-4,TGTGCCAGCAGTAGGGAGGCTGTTTCCTACAATGAGCAGTTCTTC,CASSREAVSYNEQFF
NA,TRBJ1-2,many,TRBV27,TGTGCCACCGCCCAACGGGGATCTAACTATGGCTACACCTTC,CATAQRGSNYGYTF